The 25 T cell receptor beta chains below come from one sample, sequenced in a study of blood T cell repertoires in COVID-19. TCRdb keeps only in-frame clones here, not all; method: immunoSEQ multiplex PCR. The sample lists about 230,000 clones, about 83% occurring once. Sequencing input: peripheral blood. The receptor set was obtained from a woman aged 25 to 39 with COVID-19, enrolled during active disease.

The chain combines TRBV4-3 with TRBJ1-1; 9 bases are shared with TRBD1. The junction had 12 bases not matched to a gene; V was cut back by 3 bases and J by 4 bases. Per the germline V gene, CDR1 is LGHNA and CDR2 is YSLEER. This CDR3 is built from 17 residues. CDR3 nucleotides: TGCGCCAGCAGCCATGAAAGGACAGGGGTAGTGGGCACTGAAGCTTTCTTT. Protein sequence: CASSHERTGVVGTEAFF.

DNA of the CDR3: TGCGCCAGCAGCTTTAACAGGGATGGCTACACCTTC. Amino acids: CASSFNRDGYTF. The chain is built from TRBV5-1 and TRBJ1-2; D perhaps matches TRBD1 (6 bases). V shed 2 bases and J shed 6 bases, with 8 bases lying between them. CDR1 is SGHRS and CDR2 is YFSETQ in the germline V gene. This CDR3 contains 12 residues.

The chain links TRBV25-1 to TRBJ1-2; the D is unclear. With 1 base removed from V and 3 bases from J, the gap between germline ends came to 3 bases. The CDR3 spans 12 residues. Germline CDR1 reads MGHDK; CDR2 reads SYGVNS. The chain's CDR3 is CASSESDYGYTF. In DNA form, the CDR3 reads TGTGCCAGCAGTGAATCCGACTATGGCTACACCTTC.

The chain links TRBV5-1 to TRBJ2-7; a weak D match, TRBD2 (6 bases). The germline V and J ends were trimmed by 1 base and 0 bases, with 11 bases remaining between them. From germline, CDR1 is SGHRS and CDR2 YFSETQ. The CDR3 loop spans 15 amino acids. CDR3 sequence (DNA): TGCGCCAGCAGCTTGATGGGGGGTAGCTCCTACGAGCAGTACTTC. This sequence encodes CASSLMGGSSYEQYF.

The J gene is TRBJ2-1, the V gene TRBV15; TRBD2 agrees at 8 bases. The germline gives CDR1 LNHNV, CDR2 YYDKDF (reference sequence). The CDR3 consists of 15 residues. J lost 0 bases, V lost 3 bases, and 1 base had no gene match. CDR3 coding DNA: TGTGCCACCAGCAGGCGGGGGGACTCCTACAATGAGCAGTTCTTC. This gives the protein CATSRRGDSYNEQFF. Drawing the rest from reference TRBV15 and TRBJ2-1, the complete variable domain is DAMVIQNPRYQVTQFGKPVTLSCSQTLNHNVMYWYQQKSSQAPKLLFHYYDKDFNNEADTPDNFQSRRPNTSFCFLDIRSPGLGDTAMYLCATSRRGDSYNEQFFGPGTRLTVL.

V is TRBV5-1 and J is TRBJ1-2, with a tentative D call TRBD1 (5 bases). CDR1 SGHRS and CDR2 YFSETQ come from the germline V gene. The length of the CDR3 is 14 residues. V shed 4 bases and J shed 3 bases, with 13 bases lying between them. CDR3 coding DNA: TGCGCCAGCAGCACGGGACTTTTTGACTATGGCTACACCTTC. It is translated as CASSTGLFDYGYTF.

The CDR3 sequence is CASSPPQRGAYEQYF. In DNA, the CDR3 is TGTGCCAGCAGCCCCCCCCAGCGGGGGGCCTACGAGCAGTACTTC. V is TRBV4-2 and J is TRBJ2-7, with 9 nucleotides matching TRBD2. Germline V gives CDR1 LGHNA, CDR2 YNFKEQ. The V and J ends lost 4 bases and 2 bases, in that order; junction bases with no gene match: 6. The CDR3 spans 15 residues.

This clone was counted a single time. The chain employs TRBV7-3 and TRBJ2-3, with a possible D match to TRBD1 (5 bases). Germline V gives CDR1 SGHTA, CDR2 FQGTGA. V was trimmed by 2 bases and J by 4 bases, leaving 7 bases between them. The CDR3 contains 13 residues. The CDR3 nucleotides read TGTGCCAGCAGCTTAGAAGGGGCAGATACGCAGTATTTT. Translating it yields CASSLEGADTQYF.

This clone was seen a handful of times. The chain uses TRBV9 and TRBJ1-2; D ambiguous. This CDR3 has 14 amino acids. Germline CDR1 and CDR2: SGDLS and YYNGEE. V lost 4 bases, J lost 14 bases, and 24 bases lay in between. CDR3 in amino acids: CASSTSQVPREKTF. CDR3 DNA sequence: TGTGCCAGCAGCACATCCCAGGTCCCACGGGAGAAGACCTTC.

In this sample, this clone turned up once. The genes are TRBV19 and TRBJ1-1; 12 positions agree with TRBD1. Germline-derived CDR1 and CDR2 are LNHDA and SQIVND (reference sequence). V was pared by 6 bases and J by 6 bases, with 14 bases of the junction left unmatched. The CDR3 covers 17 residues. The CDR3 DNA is TGTGCCAGTAGACAAATTCCCGGGACAGGGGGCAACGCTGAAGCTTTCTTT. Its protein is CASRQIPGTGGNAEAFF. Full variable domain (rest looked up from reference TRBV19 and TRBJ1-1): DGGITQSPKYLFRKEGQNVTLSCEQNLNHDAMYWYRQDPGQGLRLIYYSQIVNDFQKGDIAEGYSVSREKKESFPLTVTSAQKNPTAFYLCASRQIPGTGGNAEAFFGQGTRLTVV.

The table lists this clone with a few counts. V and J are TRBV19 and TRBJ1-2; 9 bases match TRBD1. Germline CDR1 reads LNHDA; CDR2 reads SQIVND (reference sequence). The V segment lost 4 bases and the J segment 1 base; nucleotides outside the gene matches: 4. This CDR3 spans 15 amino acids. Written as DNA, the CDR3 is TGTGCCAGTAGTACTGGGACAGGGAGTAACTATGGCTACACCTTC. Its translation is CASSTGTGSNYGYTF. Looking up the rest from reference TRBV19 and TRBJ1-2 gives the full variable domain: DGGITQSPKYLFRKEGQNVTLSCEQNLNHDAMYWYRQDPGQGLRLIYYSQIVNDFQKGDIAEGYSVSREKKESFPLTVTSAQKNPTAFYLCASSTGTGSNYGYTFGSGTRLTVV.

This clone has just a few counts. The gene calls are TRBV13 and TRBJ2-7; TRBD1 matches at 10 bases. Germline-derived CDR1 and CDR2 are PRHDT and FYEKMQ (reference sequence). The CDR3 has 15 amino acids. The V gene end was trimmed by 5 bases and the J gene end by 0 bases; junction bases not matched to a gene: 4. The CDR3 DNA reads TGTGCCAGCAGCGACTGGGACAGGGGCTCCTACGAGCAGTACTTC. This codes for CASSDWDRGSYEQYF.

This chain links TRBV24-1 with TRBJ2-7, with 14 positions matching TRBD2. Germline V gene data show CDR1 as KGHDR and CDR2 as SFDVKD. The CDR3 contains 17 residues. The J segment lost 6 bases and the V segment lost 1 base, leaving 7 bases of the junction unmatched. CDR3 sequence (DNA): TGTGCCACCAGTGATTTAGGAGGGACTAGCGGGAGTGGCGAGCAGTACTTC. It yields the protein CATSDLGGTSGSGEQYF.

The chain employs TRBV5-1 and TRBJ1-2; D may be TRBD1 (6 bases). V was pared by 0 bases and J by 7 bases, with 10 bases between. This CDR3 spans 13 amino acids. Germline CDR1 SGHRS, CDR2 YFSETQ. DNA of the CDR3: TGCGCCAGCAGCTTGGACAGGGTGACTGGCTACACCTTC. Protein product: CASSLDRVTGYTF.

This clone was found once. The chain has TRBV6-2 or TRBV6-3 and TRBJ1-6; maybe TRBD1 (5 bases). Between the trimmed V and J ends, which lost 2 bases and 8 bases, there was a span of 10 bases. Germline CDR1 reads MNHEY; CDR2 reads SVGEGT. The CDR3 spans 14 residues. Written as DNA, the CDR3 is TGTGCCAGCAGTTACAGGGGTTACGATTCACCCCTCCACTTT. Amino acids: CASSYRGYDSPLHF.

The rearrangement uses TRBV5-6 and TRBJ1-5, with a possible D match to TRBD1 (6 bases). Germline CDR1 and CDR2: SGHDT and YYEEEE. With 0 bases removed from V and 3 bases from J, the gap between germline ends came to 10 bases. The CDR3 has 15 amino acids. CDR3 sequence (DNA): TGTGCCAGCAGCTTGGGGCAGGGGAACAATCAGCCCCAGCATTTT. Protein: CASSLGQGNNQPQHF.

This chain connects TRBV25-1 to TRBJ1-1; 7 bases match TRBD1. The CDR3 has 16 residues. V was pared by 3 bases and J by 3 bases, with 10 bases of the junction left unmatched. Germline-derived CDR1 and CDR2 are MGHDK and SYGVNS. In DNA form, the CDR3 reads TGTGCCAGCAGTGACCATCCCACTACAGGGGACACTGAAGCTTTCTTT. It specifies CASSDHPTTGDTEAFF.

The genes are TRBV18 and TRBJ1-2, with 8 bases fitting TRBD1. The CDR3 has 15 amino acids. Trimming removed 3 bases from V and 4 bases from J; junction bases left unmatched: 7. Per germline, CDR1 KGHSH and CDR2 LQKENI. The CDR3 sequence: CASSPPGQESYGYTF. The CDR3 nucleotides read TGTGCCAGCTCACCTCCGGGACAGGAATCCTATGGCTACACCTTC.

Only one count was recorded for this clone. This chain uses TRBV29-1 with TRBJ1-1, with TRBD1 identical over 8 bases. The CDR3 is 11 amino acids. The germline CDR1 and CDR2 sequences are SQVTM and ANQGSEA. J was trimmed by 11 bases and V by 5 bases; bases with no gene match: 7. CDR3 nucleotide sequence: TGCAGCGTTAATACAGGGGGTAGCGCTTTCTTT. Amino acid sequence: CSVNTGGSAFF.

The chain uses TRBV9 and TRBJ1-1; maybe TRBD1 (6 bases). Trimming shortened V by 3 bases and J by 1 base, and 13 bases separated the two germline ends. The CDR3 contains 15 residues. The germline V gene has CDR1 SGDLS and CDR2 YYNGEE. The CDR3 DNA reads TGTGCCAGCAGCGGGCACAGGGCGGGGAACACTGAAGCTTTCTTT. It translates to CASSGHRAGNTEAFF.

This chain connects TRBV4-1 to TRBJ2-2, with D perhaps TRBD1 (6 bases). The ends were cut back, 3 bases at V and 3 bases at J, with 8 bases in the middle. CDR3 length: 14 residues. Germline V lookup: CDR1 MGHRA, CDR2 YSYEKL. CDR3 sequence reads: CASSQDSYTGELFF. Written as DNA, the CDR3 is TGCGCCAGCAGCCAGGACAGCTACACCGGGGAGCTGTTTTTT.

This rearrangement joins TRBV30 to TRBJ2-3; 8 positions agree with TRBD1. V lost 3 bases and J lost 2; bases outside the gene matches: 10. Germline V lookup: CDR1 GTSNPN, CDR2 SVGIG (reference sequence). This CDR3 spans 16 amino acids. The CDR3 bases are TGTGCCTGGAGCCGCATAGGACAGGGCTTCACAGATACGCAGTATTTT. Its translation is CAWSRIGQGFTDTQYF.

This CDR3 reads CASSFVNEQFF. The CDR3 coding sequence is TGTGCCAGCAGTTTCGTTAATGAGCAGTTCTTC. V gene TRBV28 combines with J gene TRBJ2-1, with D unclear. CDR1 is MDHEN and CDR2 is SYDVKM in the germline V gene. With 3 bases removed from V and 7 bases from J, the gap between germline ends came to 4 bases. The CDR3 spans 11 residues.

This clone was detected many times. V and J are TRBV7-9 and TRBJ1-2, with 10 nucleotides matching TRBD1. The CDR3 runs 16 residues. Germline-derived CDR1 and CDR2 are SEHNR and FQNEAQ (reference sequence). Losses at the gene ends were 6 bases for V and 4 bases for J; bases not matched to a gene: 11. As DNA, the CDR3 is TGTGCCAGCAGGCCTTATGACAGGGGGCTAGGCTATGGCTACACCTTC. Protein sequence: CASRPYDRGLGYGYTF. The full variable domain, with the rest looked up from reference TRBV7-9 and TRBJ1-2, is DTGVSQNPRHKITKRGQNVTFRCDPISEHNRLYWYRQTLGQGPEFLTYFQNEAQLEKSRLLSDRFSAERPKGSFSTLEIQRTEQGDSAMYLCASRPYDRGLGYGYTFGSGTRLTVV.

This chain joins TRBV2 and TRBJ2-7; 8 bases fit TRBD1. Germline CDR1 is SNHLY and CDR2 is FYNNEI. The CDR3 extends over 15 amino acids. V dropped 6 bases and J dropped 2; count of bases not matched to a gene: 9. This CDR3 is CASSARGQGPYEQYF. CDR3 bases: TGTGCCAGCAGCGCCCGCGGACAGGGACCCTACGAGCAGTACTTC.